This entry lists 23 T cell receptor beta chains sequenced from one sample in a study of long-term antiretroviral therapy in people with HIV. Survey-level resolution applied to immunoSEQ assay v3.0. Profiling relied on immunoSEQ multiplex PCR, and the TCRdb table lists in-frame clones only, not all of them. The repertoire has tens of thousands of clones, about 84% of them found once; the top ten carry roughly 18%. Sequencing used unsorted PBMCs, obtained 0.5 years before starting antiretroviral therapy. These receptors all stem from a man aged 35-49 years with HIV.

V gene TRBV11-2 combines with J gene TRBJ1-2; TRBD1 might be the D (6 bases). This CDR3 region has 13 residues. Germline CDR1 is SGHAT and CDR2 is FQNNGV. V lost 0 bases and J 7 bases, leaving 9 bases between the germline ends. The CDR3 sequence: CASSLERGVGYTF. The CDR3 region has the DNA TGTGCCAGCAGCTTAGAGAGGGGGGTTGGCTACACCTTC.

V gene TRBV27 combines with J gene TRBJ2-6, with unresolved D. V was trimmed by 8 bases and J by 4 bases, leaving 12 bases between them. This CDR3 region has 14 residues. Germline CDR1 MNHEY, CDR2 SMNVEV (reference sequence). The CDR3 DNA reads TGTGCCAGCGGATCCCCCGAGGGGGCCAACGTCCTGACTTTC. It translates to CASGSPEGANVLTF.

This sequence joins TRBV5-4 and TRBJ2-4; D might be TRBD1 or TRBD2, each matching 5 bases. This CDR3 spans 17 amino acids. Germline CDR1 reads SGHNT; CDR2 reads YYREEE (reference sequence). V lost 3 bases, J lost 3 bases, and 19 bases lay in between. In DNA form, the CDR3 reads TGTGCCAGCAGCTCCTTTACTTCCGGGACGAACAAAAACATTCAGTACTTC. This translates into CASSSFTSGTNKNIQYF.

V gene TRBV27 combines with J gene TRBJ2-1, with 9 bases lining up with TRBD2. The germline CDR1 and CDR2 sequences are MNHEY and SMNVEV (reference sequence). This CDR3 has 16 amino acids. J was trimmed by 0 bases and V by 4 bases; bases with no gene match: 4. Here the CDR3 reads CASSSLAGSSYNEQFF. DNA for the CDR3: TGTGCCAGCAGTTCGCTAGCGGGGAGCTCCTACAATGAGCAGTTCTTC.

The chain has TRBV5-4 and TRBJ1-1; D is perhaps TRBD1 (6 bases). Looked up from germline, CDR1 is SGHNT and CDR2 is YYREEE (reference sequence). The CDR3 sequence is 15 residues long. V was clipped by 4 bases and J by 0 bases, with 13 bases between them. Here the CDR3 DNA reads TGTGCCAGCAGCCTGGGACACCTTCTGAACACTGAAGCTTTCTTT. Translation: CASSLGHLLNTEAFF. The entire variable domain, with the rest obtained from reference TRBV5-4 and TRBJ1-1, is as follows: ETGVTQSPTHLIKTRGQQVTLRCSSQSGHNTVSWYQQALGQGPQFIFQYYREEENGRGNFPPRFSGLQFPNYSSELNVNALELDDSALYLCASSLGHLLNTEAFFGQGTRLTVV.

The CDR3, as DNA: TGTGCCAGCAGCCGATACAGGGATATAGATACGCAGTATTTT. Its protein is CASSRYRDIDTQYF. The rearrangement links TRBV14 to TRBJ2-3; D perhaps matches TRBD1 (6 bases). CDR3 size: 14 residues. V was clipped by 4 bases and J by 5 bases, with 13 bases between them. Germline V gene lookup returns CDR1 SGHDN and CDR2 FVKESK.

This sequence joins TRBV6-6 and TRBJ2-2, with D possibly being TRBD1 (6 bases). Germline V lookup: CDR1 MNHNY, CDR2 SVGAGI (reference sequence). V was shortened by 7 bases and J by 1 base, with 16 bases between the two germline ends. The CDR3 has 16 amino acids. The CDR3, as DNA: TGTGCCAGCACCACACAGGGTGGCTGGAACACCGGGGAGCTGTTTTTT. Its protein is CASTTQGGWNTGELFF.

The V and J genes are TRBV19 and TRBJ2-7; no reliable D call. Germline V lookup: CDR1 LNHDA, CDR2 SQIVND (reference sequence). The V gene lost 5 bases and the J gene lost 4 bases, with 12 bases spanning the gap. The CDR3 loop spans 13 amino acids. The CDR3 sequence is CASSLHSSYEQYF. CDR3 nucleotides: TGTGCCAGTAGTCTTCACAGCTCTTACGAGCAGTACTTC.

The chain recombines TRBV28 with TRBJ1-5; no clear D. The V and J ends lost 6 bases and 6 bases respectively, with 15 bases between them. Germline CDR1 reads MDHEN; CDR2 reads SYDVKM. The CDR3 length is 14 residues. Written as DNA, the CDR3 is TGTGCCAGCAGATCGACGGATTATGGTCAGCCCCAGCATTTT. Amino acid sequence: CASRSTDYGQPQHF. Drawing the rest from reference TRBV28 and TRBJ1-5, the complete variable domain is DVKVTQSSRYLVKRTGEKVFLECVQDMDHENMFWYRQDPGLGLRLIYFSYDVKMKEKGDIPEGYSVSREKKERFSLILESASTNQTSMYLCASRSTDYGQPQHFGDGTRLSIL.

The chain uses TRBV7-8 and TRBJ2-5; 7 bases are shared with TRBD1. There are 14 residues in the CDR3. V shed 5 bases and J 5 bases; nucleotides not matched to a gene: 8. Germline CDR1 is SGHVS and CDR2 is FQNEAQ. Written as DNA, the CDR3 is TGTGCCAGCAGCCCCCTACCGGACAGGGAGACCCAGTACTTC. Protein product: CASSPLPDRETQYF.

The V call is TRBV9, the J call TRBJ1-2, with D possibly matching TRBD1 (5 bases). This CDR3 has 14 residues. CDR1 and CDR2 (germline): SGDLS, YYNGEE. V lost 3 bases to trimming and J lost 10 bases, with 19 bases between them. The DNA for the CDR3 is TGTGCCAGCAGCGCCGGGACTCGGGGGTCTGACTACACCTTC. Its translation: CASSAGTRGSDYTF. Full variable domain (missing parts from reference TRBV9 and TRBJ1-2): DSGVTQTPKHLITATGQRVTLRCSPRSGDLSVYWYQQSLDQGLQFLIQYYNGEERAKGNILERFSAQQFPDLHSELNLSSLELGDSALYFCASSAGTRGSDYTFGSGTRLTVV.

This chain joins TRBV4-1 and TRBJ1-3; D unresolved. V was trimmed by 0 bases and J by 0 bases, leaving 9 bases between them. The CDR3 has 16 amino acids. Germline V lookup: CDR1 MGHRA, CDR2 YSYEKL. The CDR3 bases are TGCGCCAGCAGCCAAGACACCGGCAGCTCTGGAAACACCATATATTTT. Translated, it gives CASSQDTGSSGNTIYF.

The count of this clone is one. Here the CDR3 DNA reads TGTGCCAGCAGCCCTGGTCCGGACACTGAAGCTTTCTTT. Encoded protein: CASSPGPDTEAFF. The chain employs TRBV7-6 and TRBJ1-1; D gene ambiguous. From germline, CDR1 is SGHVS and CDR2 FNYEAQ. Trimming left V 5 bases short and J 3 bases short, with 10 bases between. The CDR3 extends over 13 amino acids.

The V call is TRBV28, the J call TRBJ1-2, with a weak D call TRBD1 (5 bases). The CDR3 sequence is 12 residues long. Germline CDR1 reads MDHEN; CDR2 reads SYDVKM. Between the trimmed V and J ends, which lost 4 bases and 7 bases, there was a span of 10 bases. CDR3 DNA: TGTGCCAGCAGTTGGGGGGAGATTGGCTACACCTTC. This codes for CASSWGEIGYTF.

V usage is TRBV2 and J usage is TRBJ2-3; no definite D call. Germline CDR1 and CDR2: SNHLY and FYNNEI. The V gene lost 6 bases and the J gene lost 4 bases, with 20 bases spanning the gap. CDR3 length: 16 residues. CDR3 sequence reads: CASSLGQSGPSDTQYF. In DNA form, the CDR3 reads TGTGCCAGCAGCCTAGGCCAGTCCGGGCCATCAGATACGCAGTATTTT.

The gene calls are TRBV2 and TRBJ2-3; 14 bases are shared with TRBD2. Per the germline V gene, CDR1 is SNHLY and CDR2 is FYNNEI. The trim removed 6 bases at V and 4 bases at J, leaving 3 bases unmatched. This CDR3 region has 15 residues. The CDR3 nucleotides read TGTGCCAGCAGGGGGGGACTAGCGGGAGCAGATACGCAGTATTTT. This gives the protein CASRGGLAGADTQYF.

The chain links TRBV6-5 to TRBJ2-6; D unresolved. This CDR3 contains 14 residues. Trimming shortened V by 5 bases and J by 4 bases, and 9 bases separated the two germline ends. The germline V gene has CDR1 MNHEY and CDR2 SVGAGI. Here the CDR3 DNA reads TGTGCCAGCAGTATCACTGAAGGGGCCAACGTCCTGACTTTC. It specifies CASSITEGANVLTF.

This clone appeared a few times. CDR3 DNA: TGTGCCTGGAGCACATCTAAGAGAGCTTTCTTT. Amino acids: CAWSTSKRAFF. V is TRBV30 and J is TRBJ1-1; D unclear. V lost 3 bases and J 10 bases, leaving 12 bases between the germline ends. Germline assignment: CDR1 GTSNPN and CDR2 SVGIG (reference sequence). CDR3 size: 11 residues.

V gene TRBV14 combines with J gene TRBJ2-5, with 11 bases fitting TRBD2. Germline V gives CDR1 SGHDN, CDR2 FVKESK. The CDR3 sequence is 14 residues long. V shed 3 bases, J shed 7 bases, and the junction held 4 bases outside the gene matches. This CDR3 is CASSHSLAGGTQYF. The CDR3 coding sequence is TGTGCCAGCAGCCACTCCCTAGCGGGGGGGACCCAGTACTTC.

The genes are TRBV9 and TRBJ1-3; D may be TRBD1 (5 bases). The CDR3 runs 17 residues. Trimming took off 6 bases at V and 0 bases at J, with 19 bases between the two ends. In germline, CDR1 is SGDLS, CDR2 YYNGEE. The chain's CDR3 is CASTLGAGGGSGNTIYF. CDR3 nucleotide sequence: TGTGCCAGCACCCTCGGAGCCGGGGGAGGCTCTGGAAACACCATATATTTT.

The chain carries TRBV5-6 and TRBJ2-7, with a possible D match to TRBD1 (5 bases). Germline values: CDR1 SGHDT, CDR2 YYEEEE. Trimming stripped 0 bases from V and 5 bases from J, with 15 bases between. The CDR3 is made up of 15 amino acids. CDR3 coding DNA: TGTGCCAGCAGCTTGGGGCGAGGCAGGGCCAACGAGCAGTACTTC. Its protein is CASSLGRGRANEQYF.

The CDR3 sequence: CASSLEWTGGPTDTQYF. DNA of the CDR3: TGTGCCAGCAGCCTCGAGTGGACGGGGGGGCCCACAGATACGCAGTATTTT. The chain employs TRBV5-4 and TRBJ2-3; 8 nucleotides align to TRBD2. J gave up 2 bases and V 4 bases, and 12 bases lay outside the gene matches. The CDR3 runs to 17 residues. Germline assignment: CDR1 SGHNT and CDR2 YYREEE (reference sequence).

This chain joins TRBV5-1 and TRBJ2-7; D is unclear. CDR3 length: 13 amino acids. V gave up 0 bases and J gave up 1 base, with 5 bases separating them. Germline V lookup: CDR1 SGHRS, CDR2 YFSETQ. CDR3 in DNA: TGCGCCAGCAGCTTGGCGAGGTCCTACGAGCAGTACTTC. Protein product: CASSLARSYEQYF.